This T cell receptor (beta chain) came from a study of response to subunit inactivated influenza vaccine. The study's findings and limits: New T cells are recruited in small numbers by each seasonal influenza vaccination, according to the authors' suggestion.

This CDR3 spans 15 amino acids. The germline V gene has CDR1 SGHRS and CDR2 YFSETQ. V was clipped by 0 bases and J by 0 bases, with 10 bases between them. Details on this clonotype: Its specificity is unknown.

TCRdb used MiXCR to reprocess the RT-PCR reads, holding one entry per CDR3 protein. The sample lists 450,000 to 700,000 distinct CDR3 sequences, 12% to 15% seen once, with approximately 12% in the top ten. The sequenced sample was PBMCs from blood, obtained approximately 13 days after vaccination. The sequence came from a man aged 50 to 59 who received an inactivated influenza vaccine. The gene calls are TRBV5-1 and TRBJ2-7; D remains unclear. The chain's CDR3 is CASSLAALSSYEQYF. Here the CDR3 DNA reads TGCGCCAGCAGCTTGGCCGCCCTTAGCTCCTACGAGCAGTACTTC.